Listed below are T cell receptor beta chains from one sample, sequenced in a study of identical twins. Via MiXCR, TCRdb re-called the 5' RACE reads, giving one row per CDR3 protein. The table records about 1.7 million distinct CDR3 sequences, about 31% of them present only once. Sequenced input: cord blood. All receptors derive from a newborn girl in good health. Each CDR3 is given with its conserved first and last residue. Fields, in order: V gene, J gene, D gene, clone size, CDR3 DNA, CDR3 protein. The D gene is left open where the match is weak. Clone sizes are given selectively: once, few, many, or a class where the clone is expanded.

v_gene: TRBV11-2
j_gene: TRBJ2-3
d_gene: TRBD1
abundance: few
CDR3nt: TGTGCCAGCAGCTTATACCCTACCGGGACAGGGTTCACACATACGCAGTATTTT
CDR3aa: CASSLYPTGTGFTHTQYF

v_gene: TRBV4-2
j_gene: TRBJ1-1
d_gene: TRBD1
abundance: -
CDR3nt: TGTGCCAGCAACAGGGGAGGCACTGAAGCTTTCTTT
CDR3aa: CASNRGGTEAFF

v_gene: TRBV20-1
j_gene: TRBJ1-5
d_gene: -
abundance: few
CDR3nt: TGCAGTGCTAAGACTGATAGCAATCAGCCCCAGCATTTT
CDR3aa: CSAKTDSNQPQHF

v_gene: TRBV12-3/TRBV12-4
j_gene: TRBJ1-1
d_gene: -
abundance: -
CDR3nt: TGTGCCAGCAGTTTAGCGAAGTACGGGTCTGGTCCGTGGCGAGCTTTCTTT
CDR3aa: CASSLAKYGSGPWRAFF

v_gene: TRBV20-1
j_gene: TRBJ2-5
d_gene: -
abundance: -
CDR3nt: TGCAGTGCTAGAGATGGGAACTCTAAATTCGAAGAGACCCAGTACTTC
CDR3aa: CSARDGNSKFEETQYF

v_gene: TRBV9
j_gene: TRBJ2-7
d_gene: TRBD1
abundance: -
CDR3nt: TGTGCCAGCAGCGTTAGGACAGGCTCCTACAATGAGCAGTACTTC
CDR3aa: CASSVRTGSYNEQYF

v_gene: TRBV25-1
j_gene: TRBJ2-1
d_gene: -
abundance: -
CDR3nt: TGTGCCAGCAGTGAATATAGGTACAGGGGGGGGGATGAGCAGTTCTTC
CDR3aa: CASSEYRYRGGDEQFF

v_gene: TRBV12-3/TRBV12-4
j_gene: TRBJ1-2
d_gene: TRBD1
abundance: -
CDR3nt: TGTGCCAGCAGTTTAAGTCTCGCAGGGGGCTATAACTATAGCTACACCTTC
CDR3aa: CASSLSLAGGYNYSYTF

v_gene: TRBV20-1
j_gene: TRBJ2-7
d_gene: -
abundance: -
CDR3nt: TGCAGTGCAAACGGGTTGAGCTCCTACAATGAGCAGTACTTC
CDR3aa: CSANGLSSYNEQYF

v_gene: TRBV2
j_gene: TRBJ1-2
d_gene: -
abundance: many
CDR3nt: TGTGCCAGCAGTAAGGACAGCGCTTATGGCTACACCTTC
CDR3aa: CASSKDSAYGYTF

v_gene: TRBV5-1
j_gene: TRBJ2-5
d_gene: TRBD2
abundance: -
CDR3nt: TGCGCCAGCAGCGAAGGGACTATTGAGCAGTACTTC
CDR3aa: CASSEGTIEQYF

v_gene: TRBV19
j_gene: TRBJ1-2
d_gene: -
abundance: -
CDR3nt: TGTGCCAGTAGTATAATCCCAGCAGCCCCATATGGCTACACCTTC
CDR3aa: CASSIIPAAPYGYTF

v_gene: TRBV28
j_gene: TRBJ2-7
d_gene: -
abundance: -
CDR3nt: TGTGCCAGCAGTTTATGGGCAGGGACCTTCTACGAGCAGTACTTC
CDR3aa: CASSLWAGTFYEQYF

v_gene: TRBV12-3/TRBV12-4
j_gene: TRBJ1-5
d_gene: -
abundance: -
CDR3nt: TGTGCCAGCAGTTTTCGGGGGGGGCCCACCGGCAATCAGCCCCAGCATTTT
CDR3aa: CASSFRGGPTGNQPQHF

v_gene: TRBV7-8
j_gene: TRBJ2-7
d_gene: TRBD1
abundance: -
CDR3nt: TGTGCCGGCAGCTTATCGCCCGGGACAGGGGGCTACGAGCAGTACTTC
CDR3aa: CAGSLSPGTGGYEQYF

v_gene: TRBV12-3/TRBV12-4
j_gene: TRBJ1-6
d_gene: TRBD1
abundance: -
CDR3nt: TGTGCCAGCAGTTTGTGGGACAGGCTCAGCTCCTATAATTCACCCCTCCACTTT
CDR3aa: CASSLWDRLSSYNSPLHF

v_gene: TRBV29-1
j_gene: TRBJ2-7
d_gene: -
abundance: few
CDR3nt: TGCAGCGCTCGACTACATGCCTACGAGCAGTACTTC
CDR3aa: CSARLHAYEQYF

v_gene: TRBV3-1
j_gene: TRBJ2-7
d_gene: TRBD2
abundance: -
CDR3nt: TGTGCCAGCAGCCAACAGCCGGGAGGCACCTACGAGCAGTACTTC
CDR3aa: CASSQQPGGTYEQYF

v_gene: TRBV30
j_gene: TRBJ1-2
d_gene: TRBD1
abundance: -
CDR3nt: TGTGCCTGGAGTCCACCCATTGGGACAGCTTATGGCTACACCTTC
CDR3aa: CAWSPPIGTAYGYTF

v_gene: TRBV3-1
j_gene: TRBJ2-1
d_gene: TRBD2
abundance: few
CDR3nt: TGTGCCAGCAGCCCTCTCGGCGGGGGGGCCGAGGGTGAGCAGTTCTTC
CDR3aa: CASSPLGGGAEGEQFF

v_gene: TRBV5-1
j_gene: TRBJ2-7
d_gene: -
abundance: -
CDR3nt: TGCGCCAGCAGTAGGTTCAGCGAAGATCCCTACGAGCAGTACTTC
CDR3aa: CASSRFSEDPYEQYF

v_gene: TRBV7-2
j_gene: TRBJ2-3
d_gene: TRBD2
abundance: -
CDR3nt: TGTGCCAGCAGCTTATTTGCGGGGGGGCCGTCAGATACGCAGTATTTT
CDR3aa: CASSLFAGGPSDTQYF

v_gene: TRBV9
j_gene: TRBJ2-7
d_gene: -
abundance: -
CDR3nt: TGTGCCAGCAGCCCACGGGCGGAGTTTTCCTACGAGCAGTACTTC
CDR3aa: CASSPRAEFSYEQYF

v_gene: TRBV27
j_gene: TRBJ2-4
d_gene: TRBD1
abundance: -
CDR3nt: TGTGCCAGCAGTTTACGGGGCCCAGGGGGCCGCGCCAAAAACATTCAGTACTTC
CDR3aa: CASSLRGPGGRAKNIQYF